This paragraph reports one T cell receptor (beta chain). Its specificity is unknown. The assay covered approximately 10^5 TCR templates per sample. The protocol was immunoSEQ multiplex PCR, while the TCRdb copy is restricted to in-frame clones and leaves out a portion. The data show about 120,000 clones, about 95% seen once. The entry originates in a study of siplizumab effects on memory and regulatory T cells. Study-wide points: Solely a minor proportion of alloreactive clones could be assigned to unstimulated subsets. Assignment of a naive or memory phenotype failed for roughly 75-96% of the proliferating CD4+ or CD8+ clones. Naive T cells appeared more diverse than memory cells and seemed to be major alloresponse contributors.

The CDR3 totals 13 residues. The V end was cut by 2 bases, the J end by 5 bases, with 8 bases between. Germline values: CDR1 KGHSH, CDR2 LQKENI. The V call is TRBV18, the J call TRBJ2-3, with D tentatively TRBD1 or TRBD2 (5 bases each). Sample: non-Treg CD4+ T cells sorted from blood. This receptor was identified in a human donor in good health. The CDR3 protein is CASSPGGGDTQYF. The CDR3 bases are TGTGCCAGCTCACCAGGGGGTGGAGATACGCAGTATTTT.